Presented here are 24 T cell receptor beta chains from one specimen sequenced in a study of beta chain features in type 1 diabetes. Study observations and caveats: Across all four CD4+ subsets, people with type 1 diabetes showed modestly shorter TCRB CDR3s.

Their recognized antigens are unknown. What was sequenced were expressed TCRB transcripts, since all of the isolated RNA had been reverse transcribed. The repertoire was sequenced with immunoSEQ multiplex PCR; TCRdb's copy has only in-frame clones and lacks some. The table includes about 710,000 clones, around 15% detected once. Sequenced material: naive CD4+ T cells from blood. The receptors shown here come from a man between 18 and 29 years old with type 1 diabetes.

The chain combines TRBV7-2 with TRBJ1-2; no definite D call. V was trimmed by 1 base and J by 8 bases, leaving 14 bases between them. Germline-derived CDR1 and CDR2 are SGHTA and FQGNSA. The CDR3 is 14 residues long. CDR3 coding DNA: TGTGCCAGCAGCTTAGTCTCTCAGACGGAGGGCTACACCTTC. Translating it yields CASSLVSQTEGYTF.

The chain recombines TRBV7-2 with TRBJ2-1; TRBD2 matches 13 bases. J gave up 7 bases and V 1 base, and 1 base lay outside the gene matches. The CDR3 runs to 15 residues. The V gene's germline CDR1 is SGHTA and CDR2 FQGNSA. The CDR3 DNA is TGTGCCAGCAGCTTAGGGGGACTAGCGGGAAATGAGCAGTTCTTC. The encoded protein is CASSLGGLAGNEQFF.

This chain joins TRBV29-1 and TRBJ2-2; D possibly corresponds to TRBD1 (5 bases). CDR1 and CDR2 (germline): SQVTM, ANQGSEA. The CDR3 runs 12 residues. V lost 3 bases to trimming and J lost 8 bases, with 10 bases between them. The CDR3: CSVDRAVGELFF. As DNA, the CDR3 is TGCAGCGTTGACAGGGCCGTAGGGGAGCTGTTTTTT.

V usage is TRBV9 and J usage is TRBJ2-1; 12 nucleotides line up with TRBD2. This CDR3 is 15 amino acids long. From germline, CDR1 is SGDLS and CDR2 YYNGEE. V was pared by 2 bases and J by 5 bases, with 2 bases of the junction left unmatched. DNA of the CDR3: TGTGCCAGCAGCGTCCCTAGCGGGGGGGACAATGAGCAGTTCTTC. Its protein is CASSVPSGGDNEQFF.

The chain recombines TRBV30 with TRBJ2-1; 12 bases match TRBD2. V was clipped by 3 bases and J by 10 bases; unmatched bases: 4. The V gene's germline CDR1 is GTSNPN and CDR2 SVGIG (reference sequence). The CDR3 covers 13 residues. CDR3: CAWSRTSGAEQFF. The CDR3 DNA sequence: TGTGCCTGGAGCAGGACTAGCGGGGCCGAGCAGTTCTTC.

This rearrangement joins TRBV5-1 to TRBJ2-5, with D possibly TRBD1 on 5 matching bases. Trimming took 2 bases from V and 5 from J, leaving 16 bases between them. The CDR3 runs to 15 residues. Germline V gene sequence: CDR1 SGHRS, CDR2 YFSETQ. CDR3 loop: CASSFGRQGLETQYF. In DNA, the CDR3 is TGCGCCAGCAGCTTCGGTCGCCAGGGCCTGGAGACCCAGTACTTC.

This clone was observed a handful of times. The CDR3 spells CASKLAGVHYGYTF. DNA of the CDR3: TGTGCCAGCAAACTCGCAGGGGTCCACTATGGCTACACCTTC. This chain connects TRBV28 to TRBJ1-2, with a tentative D call TRBD1 (6 bases). CDR1 is MDHEN, CDR2 SYDVKM, per germline. Trimming took 7 bases from V and 3 from J, leaving 15 bases between them. This CDR3 comprises 14 residues.

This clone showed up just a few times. The CDR3 DNA follows: TGTGCCAGTGGTGTCCTGACAGGGACCTATGGCTACACCTTC. It codes for CASGVLTGTYGYTF. The rearrangement joins TRBV19 to TRBJ1-2, with TRBD1 identical over 7 bases. Germline trimming cut 8 bases from V and 4 bases from J; bases unmatched to any gene: 10. The germline CDR1 and CDR2 sequences are LNHDA and SQIVND (reference sequence). This CDR3 region has 14 residues. The whole variable domain, filled in from reference TRBV19 and TRBJ1-2, reads DGGITQSPKYLFRKEGQNVTLSCEQNLNHDAMYWYRQDPGQGLRLIYYSQIVNDFQKGDIAEGYSVSREKKESFPLTVTSAQKNPTAFYLCASGVLTGTYGYTFGSGTRLTVV.

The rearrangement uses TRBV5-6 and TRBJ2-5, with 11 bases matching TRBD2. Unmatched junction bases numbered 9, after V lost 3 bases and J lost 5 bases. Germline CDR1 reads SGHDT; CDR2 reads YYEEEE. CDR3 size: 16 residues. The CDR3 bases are TGTGCCAGCAGCTCATTTAGCGGGAGGGCCGTGGAGACCCAGTACTTC. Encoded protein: CASSSFSGRAVETQYF.

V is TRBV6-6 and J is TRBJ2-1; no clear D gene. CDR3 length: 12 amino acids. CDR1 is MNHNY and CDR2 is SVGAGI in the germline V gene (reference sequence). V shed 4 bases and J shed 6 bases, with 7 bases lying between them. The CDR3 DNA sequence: TGTGCCAGCAGTTCCCGCTCCAATGAGCAGTTCTTC. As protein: CASSSRSNEQFF.

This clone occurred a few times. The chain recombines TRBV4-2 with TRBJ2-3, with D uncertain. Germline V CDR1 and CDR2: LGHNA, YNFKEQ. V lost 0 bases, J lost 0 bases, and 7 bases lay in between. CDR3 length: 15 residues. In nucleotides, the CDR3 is TGTGCCAGCAGCCAAGATCGCCGGAGCACAGATACGCAGTATTTT. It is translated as CASSQDRRSTDTQYF.

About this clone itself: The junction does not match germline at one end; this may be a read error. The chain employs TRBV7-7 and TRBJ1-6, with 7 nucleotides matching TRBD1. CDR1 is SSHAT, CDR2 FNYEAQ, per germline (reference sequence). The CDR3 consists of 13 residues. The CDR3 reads CASSTDRQSPLHF. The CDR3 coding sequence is TGTGCTAGCAGCACGGACAGGCAGTCACCCCTCCACTTT.

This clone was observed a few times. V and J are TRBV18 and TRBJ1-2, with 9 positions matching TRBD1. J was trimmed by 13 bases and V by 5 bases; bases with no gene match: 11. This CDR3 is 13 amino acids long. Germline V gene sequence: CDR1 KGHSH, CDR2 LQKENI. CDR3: CASSGRDRVSGTF. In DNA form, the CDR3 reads TGTGCCAGCTCAGGCCGGGACAGGGTCTCTGGCACCTTC.

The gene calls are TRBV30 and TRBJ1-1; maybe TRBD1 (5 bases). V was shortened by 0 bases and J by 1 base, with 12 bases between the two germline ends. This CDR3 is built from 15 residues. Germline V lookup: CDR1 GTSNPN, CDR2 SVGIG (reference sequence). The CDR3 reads CAWSVPDRPNTEAFF. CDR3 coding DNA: TGTGCCTGGAGTGTACCTGACAGACCGAACACTGAAGCTTTCTTT.

Written as DNA, the CDR3 is TGTGCCAGCAGCCCCTCCCAGCTGGGTGTCTACACCTTC. It is translated as CASSPSQLGVYTF. The chain uses TRBV7-2 and TRBJ1-2; D remains unclear. CDR3 length: 13 residues. The ends were cut back, 5 bases at V and 10 bases at J, with 17 bases in the middle. Per germline, CDR1 SGHTA and CDR2 FQGNSA. Drawing the rest from reference TRBV7-2 and TRBJ1-2, the complete variable domain is GAGVSQSPSNKVTEKGKDVELRCDPISGHTALYWYRQSLGQGLEFLIYFQGNSAPDKSGLPSDRFSAERTGGSVSTLTIQRTQQEDSAVYLCASSPSQLGVYTFGSGTRLTVV.

The CDR3 sequence is CSAETVTEAFF. CDR3 nucleotides: TGCAGCGCAGAGACGGTTACTGAAGCTTTCTTT. The chain combines TRBV29-1 with TRBJ1-1, with D hard to call. The CDR3 runs 11 residues. Germline loops: CDR1 SQVTM, CDR2 ANQGSEA. V was clipped by 7 bases and J by 5 bases, with 11 bases between them.

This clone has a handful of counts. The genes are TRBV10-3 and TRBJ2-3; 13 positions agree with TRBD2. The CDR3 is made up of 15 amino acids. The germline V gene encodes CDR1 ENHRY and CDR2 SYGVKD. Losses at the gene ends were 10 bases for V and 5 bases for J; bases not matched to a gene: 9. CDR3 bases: TGTGCCACCAGAGAGGGACTAGCGGGGAAAGATACGCAGTATTTT. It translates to CATREGLAGKDTQYF.

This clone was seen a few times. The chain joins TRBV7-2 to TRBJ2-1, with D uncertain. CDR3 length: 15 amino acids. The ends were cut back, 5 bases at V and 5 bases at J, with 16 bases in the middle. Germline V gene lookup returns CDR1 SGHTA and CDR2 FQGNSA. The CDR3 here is CASSLDGWFDNEQFF. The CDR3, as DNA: TGTGCCAGCAGCCTGGACGGCTGGTTTGACAATGAGCAGTTCTTC.

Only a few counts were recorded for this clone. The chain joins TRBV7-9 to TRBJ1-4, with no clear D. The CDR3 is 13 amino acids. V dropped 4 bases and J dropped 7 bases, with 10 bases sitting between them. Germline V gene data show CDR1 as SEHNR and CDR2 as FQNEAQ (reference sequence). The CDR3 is CASSSGPGEKLFF. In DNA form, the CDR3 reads TGTGCCAGCAGCTCCGGCCCAGGTGAAAAACTGTTTTTT.

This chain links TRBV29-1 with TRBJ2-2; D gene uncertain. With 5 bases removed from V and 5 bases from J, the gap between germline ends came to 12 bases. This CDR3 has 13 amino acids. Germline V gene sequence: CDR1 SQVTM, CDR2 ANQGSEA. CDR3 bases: TGCAGCGTTCTTAACCAGGCGACCGGGGAGCTGTTTTTT. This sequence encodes CSVLNQATGELFF.

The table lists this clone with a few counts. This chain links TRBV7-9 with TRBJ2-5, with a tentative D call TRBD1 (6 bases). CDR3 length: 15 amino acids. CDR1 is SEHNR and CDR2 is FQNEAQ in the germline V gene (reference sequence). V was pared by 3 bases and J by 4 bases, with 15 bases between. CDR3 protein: CASSFPASRGETQYF. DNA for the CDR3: TGTGCCAGCAGCTTCCCAGCGTCCAGGGGAGAGACCCAGTACTTC.

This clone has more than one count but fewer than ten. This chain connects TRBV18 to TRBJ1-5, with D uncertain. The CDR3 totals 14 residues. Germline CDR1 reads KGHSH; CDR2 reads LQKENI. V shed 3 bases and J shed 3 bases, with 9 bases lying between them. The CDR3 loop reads CASSPASSNQPQHF. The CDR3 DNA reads TGTGCCAGCTCACCGGCCAGCTCCAATCAGCCCCAGCATTTT.

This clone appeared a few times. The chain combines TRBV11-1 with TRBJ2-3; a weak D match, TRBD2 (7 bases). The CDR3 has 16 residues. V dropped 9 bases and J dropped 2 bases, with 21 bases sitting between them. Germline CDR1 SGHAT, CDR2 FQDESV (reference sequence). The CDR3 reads CASTGSSGDSTDTQYF. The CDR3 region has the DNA TGTGCCAGTACAGGGTCGAGCGGGGACTCCACAGATACGCAGTATTTT.

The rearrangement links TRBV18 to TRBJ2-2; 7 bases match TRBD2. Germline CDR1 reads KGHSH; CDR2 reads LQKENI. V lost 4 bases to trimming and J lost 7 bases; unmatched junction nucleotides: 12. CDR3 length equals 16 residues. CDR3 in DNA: TGTGCCAGCTCACGCCAGGATACTAGCGCAAGCGGGGAGCTGTTTTTT. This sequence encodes CASSRQDTSASGELFF.